A selection of T cell receptor beta chains follows, all from one sample in a study of T cells after posttransplantation cyclophosphamide. The repertoire was sequenced with immunoSEQ multiplex PCR; TCRdb's copy has only in-frame clones and lacks some. This repertoire shows fewer than 60,000 clones, approximately 94% found once; its top ten account for about 3%. The sequencing sample was made of PBMCs. The receptors were gathered from a woman aged 30 to 39 in good health and a related stem cell transplant donor. Each CDR3 is given with its conserved first and last residue. The order of the fields is clone size, CDR3 length, V gene, J gene, D gene, CDR3 protein, CDR3 DNA. The D gene is left open where the match is weak. Clone size is shown for a subset of rows, as once, few, many or a class of expanded clone.

>once|13|TRBV29-1|TRBJ2-7|TRBD1
CSATGGEDYEQYF
TGCAGCGCGACAGGGGGAGAGGACTACGAGCAGTACTTC
>once|14|TRBV28|TRBJ2-7|TRBD1
CASSLGQGASEQYF
TGTGCCAGCAGCCTCGGACAGGGGGCTTCCGAGCAGTACTTC
>.|15|TRBV7-2|TRBJ2-2|TRBD1
CASSPRQGGTGELFF
TGTGCCAGCAGCCCCAGACAGGGGGGGACCGGGGAGCTGTTTTTT
>.|15|TRBV11-2|TRBJ2-2|.
CASSRTNANTGELFF
TGTGCCAGCAGTCGGACAAACGCGAACACCGGGGAGCTGTTTTTT
>.|19|TRBV12-5|TRBJ2-5|TRBD2
CASGLVQAGGPVLQETQYF
TGTGCTAGTGGTTTGGTACAGGCGGGGGGCCCGGTACTCCAAGAGACCCAGTACTTC
>.|15|TRBV10-2|TRBJ2-1|TRBD2
CASTPLAGGRNEQFF
TGCGCCAGCACCCCACTTGCGGGGGGGCGCAATGAGCAGTTCTTC
>.|15|TRBV15|TRBJ2-3|TRBD2
CATRPTGGHSDTQYF
TGTGCCACCAGGCCTACGGGGGGGCACTCGGATACGCAGTATTTT
>.|14|TRBV7-3|TRBJ2-1|TRBD1
CASSRQGSNPEQFF
TGTGCCAGCAGCAGACAGGGGTCTAACCCTGAGCAGTTCTTC
>.|15|TRBV6-5|TRBJ1-3|TRBD1
CASSFQGALGNTIYF
TGTGCCAGCAGTTTTCAGGGGGCCCTTGGAAACACCATATATTTT
>.|15|TRBV10-1|TRBJ1-2|.
CASSESVYSQYGYTF
TGCGCCAGCAGTGAGTCGGTGTACAGCCAGTATGGCTACACCTTC
>.|12|TRBV2|TRBJ1-1|.
CASGLEATEAFF
TGTGCCAGCGGCTTGGAGGCCACTGAAGCTTTCTTT
>once|16|TRBV5-1|TRBJ1-5|TRBD1
CASSLGVTGGDQPQHF
TGCGCCAGCAGCTTGGGGGTGACAGGGGGCGATCAGCCCCAGCATTTT
>.|17|TRBV6-1|TRBJ2-7|.
CASSDRDRGTGSYEQYF
TGTGCCAGCAGTGATAGGGATAGGGGAACGGGTAGCTACGAGCAGTACTTC
>.|14|TRBV11-2|TRBJ1-2|.
CASSSPAGNYGYTF
TGTGCCAGCAGTTCGCCCGCGGGGAACTATGGCTACACCTTC
>.|15|TRBV10-3|TRBJ2-5|.
CAISESWGGQETQYF
TGTGCCATCAGTGAGTCGTGGGGAGGCCAAGAGACCCAGTACTTC
>.|16|TRBV11-2|TRBJ2-2|TRBD2
CASSPRLAGKTGELFF
TGTGCCAGCAGCCCACGACTAGCGGGAAAAACCGGGGAGCTGTTTTTT
>.|14|TRBV7-9|TRBJ2-1|.
CASSLASPYNEQFF
TGTGCCAGCAGCTTAGCAAGCCCCTACAATGAGCAGTTCTTC
>.|15|TRBV15|TRBJ2-1|.
CATSRDQFLRGEQFF
TGTGCCACCAGCAGAGATCAATTCCTACGGGGGGAGCAGTTCTTC
>once|13|TRBV6-6|TRBJ2-7|.
CASSRGQNYEQYF
TGTGCCAGCAGTCGCGGACAGAACTACGAGCAGTACTTC
>.|16|TRBV5-1|TRBJ1-3|.
CASSLAFSISGNTIYF
TGCGCCAGCAGTTTAGCTTTTTCCATCTCTGGAAACACCATATATTTT
>once|19|TRBV4-1|TRBJ1-6|.
CASSQDVGVGSSYNSPLHF
TGCGCCAGCAGCCAAGATGTAGGGGTCGGAAGCTCCTATAATTCACCCCTCCACTTT
>.|17|TRBV7-2|TRBJ2-2|.
CASSLGQGFGNTGELFF
TGTGCCAGCAGCTTAGGGCAGGGGTTCGGGAACACCGGGGAGCTGTTTTTT
>once|19|TRBV7-9|TRBJ2-1|TRBD1
CASSLALLRRDRAYNEQFF
TGTGCCAGCAGCTTAGCTCTACTCCGCCGTGACAGGGCGTACAATGAGCAGTTCTTC
>.|13|TRBV11-2|TRBJ2-3|.
CASSFLEGDTQYF
TGTGCCAGCAGCTTCTTAGAGGGAGATACGCAGTATTTT
>.|16|TRBV7-8|TRBJ2-5|.
CASSLFLGKYQETQYF
TGTGCCAGCAGCTTATTTCTTGGCAAGTACCAAGAGACCCAGTACTTC
>once|16|TRBV5-1|TRBJ1-2|.
CASSFSVLGGNYGYTF
TGCGCCAGCAGCTTCTCGGTCCTTGGCGGTAACTATGGCTACACCTTC
>once|15|TRBV6-5|TRBJ1-5|.
CASRQDMYSNQPQHF
TGTGCCAGCAGACAAGACATGTATAGCAATCAGCCCCAGCATTTT
>once|16|TRBV5-5|TRBJ2-2|TRBD2
CASSLGLAGGTGELFF
TGTGCCAGCAGCTTGGGCCTAGCGGGGGGAACCGGGGAGCTGTTTTTT
>.|15|TRBV27|TRBJ2-1|TRBD2
CASSFGLAWHNEQFF
TGTGCCAGCAGTTTCGGACTAGCTTGGCACAATGAGCAGTTCTTC
>.|16|TRBV5-1|TRBJ2-7|TRBD1
CASSLGLKDRGLEQYF
TGCGCCAGCAGCTTGGGTTTGAAGGACAGGGGGCTCGAGCAGTACTTC
>.|13|TRBV5-1|TRBJ1-1|.
CASAQVGDTEAFF
TGCGCCAGCGCCCAGGTAGGGGACACTGAAGCTTTCTTT
>.|16|TRBV27|TRBJ2-1|.
CASSFSTGPPYNEQFF
TGTGCCAGCAGTTTCTCGACAGGACCACCCTACAATGAGCAGTTCTTC
>.|17|TRBV9|TRBJ2-1|.
CASGNGWGGGSYNEQFF
TGTGCCAGCGGTAATGGGTGGGGAGGGGGCTCCTACAATGAGCAGTTCTTC
>.|16|TRBV6-5|TRBJ2-7|.
CASSYSTVTGDYEQYF
TGTGCCAGCAGTTACTCGACGGTCACGGGGGACTACGAGCAGTACTTC
>.|17|TRBV27|TRBJ1-4|TRBD1
CASSYRGHLSTNEKLFF
TGTGCCAGCAGTTACAGGGGGCACCTTTCAACTAATGAAAAACTGTTTTTT
>.|13|TRBV5-1|TRBJ1-1|.
CASSDSMNTEAFF
TGCGCCAGCTCTGACTCCATGAACACTGAAGCTTTCTTT
>once|14|TRBV6-1|TRBJ1-3|.
CASSARYSGNTIYF
TGTGCCAGCAGTGCCAGATACTCTGGAAACACCATATATTTT
>.|14|TRBV5-1|TRBJ2-7|.
CASSLRTGSHEQYF
TGCGCCAGCAGCTTAAGGACGGGGAGCCACGAGCAGTACTTC
>.|13|TRBV28|TRBJ2-3|TRBD2
CASSLGRGDTQYF
TGTGCCAGCAGTTTAGGGCGGGGGGATACGCAGTATTTT
>few|13|TRBV6-1|TRBJ1-1|.
CASSEVGYLEAFF
TGTGCCAGCAGTGAGGTCGGGTACCTCGAAGCTTTCTTT
>.|14|TRBV7-9|TRBJ1-1|.
CASSLDPGGTEAFF
TGTGCCAGCAGCTTAGATCCCGGGGGCACTGAAGCTTTCTTT
>.|14|TRBV10-2|TRBJ1-6|.
CASSEAGRNSPLHF
TGCGCCAGCAGTGAGGCAGGGCGTAATTCACCCCTCCACTTT
>.|15|TRBV28|TRBJ1-1|.
CASSLLPGGNTEAFF
TGTGCCAGCAGTTTACTCCCCGGGGGGAACACTGAAGCTTTCTTT
>.|17|TRBV7-2|TRBJ2-5|TRBD2
CASSYDERGGGLETQYF
TGTGCCAGCAGCTACGACGAGCGGGGGGGCGGTTTGGAGACCCAGTACTTC
>.|14|TRBV30|TRBJ1-6|.
CAWSNPGDNSPLHF
TGTGCCTGGAGTAACCCAGGGGATAATTCACCCCTCCACTTT
>.|14|TRBV29-1|TRBJ1-1|TRBD1
CSVAQGASNTEAFF
TGCAGCGTTGCACAGGGGGCTTCGAACACTGAAGCTTTCTTT
>.|13|TRBV2|TRBJ1-2|.
CASGLQGTYGYTF
TGTGCCAGCGGATTACAGGGTACTTATGGCTACACCTTC
>.|15|TRBV19|TRBJ2-2|.
CASSPRQRNTGELFF
TGTGCCAGTAGTCCGAGACAGCGGAACACCGGGGAGCTGTTTTTT
>.|17|TRBV7-9|TRBJ1-2|.
CASSLASAGVGAYGYTF
TGTGCCAGCAGCTTAGCGAGTGCGGGAGTGGGGGCCTATGGCTACACCTTC
>.|16|TRBV12-5|TRBJ2-5|TRBD1
CASGRSVGQVQETQYF
TGTGCTAGTGGTCGCTCAGTGGGACAGGTTCAAGAGACCCAGTACTTC
>.|16|TRBV7-9|TRBJ1-3|TRBD1
CASSLEGQVSGNTIYF
TGTGCCAGCAGCTTAGAAGGACAGGTCTCTGGAAACACCATATATTTT
>.|15|TRBV6-1|TRBJ1-6|TRBD1
CASKDAGTGGSPLHF
TGTGCCAGCAAAGACGCCGGGACAGGGGGGTCACCCCTCCACTTT
>.|16|TRBV9|TRBJ1-2|TRBD1
CASSVEGTGGWGGYTF
TGTGCCAGCAGCGTAGAAGGGACAGGGGGCTGGGGGGGCTACACCTTC
>.|14|TRBV6-5|TRBJ1-3|.
CASGRRGSGNTIYF
TGTGCCAGCGGGAGACGGGGCTCTGGAAACACCATATATTTT
>.|15|TRBV7-2|TRBJ2-1|TRBD2
CASRRSGGPYNEQFF
TGTGCCAGCAGACGTAGCGGGGGTCCCTACAATGAGCAGTTCTTC